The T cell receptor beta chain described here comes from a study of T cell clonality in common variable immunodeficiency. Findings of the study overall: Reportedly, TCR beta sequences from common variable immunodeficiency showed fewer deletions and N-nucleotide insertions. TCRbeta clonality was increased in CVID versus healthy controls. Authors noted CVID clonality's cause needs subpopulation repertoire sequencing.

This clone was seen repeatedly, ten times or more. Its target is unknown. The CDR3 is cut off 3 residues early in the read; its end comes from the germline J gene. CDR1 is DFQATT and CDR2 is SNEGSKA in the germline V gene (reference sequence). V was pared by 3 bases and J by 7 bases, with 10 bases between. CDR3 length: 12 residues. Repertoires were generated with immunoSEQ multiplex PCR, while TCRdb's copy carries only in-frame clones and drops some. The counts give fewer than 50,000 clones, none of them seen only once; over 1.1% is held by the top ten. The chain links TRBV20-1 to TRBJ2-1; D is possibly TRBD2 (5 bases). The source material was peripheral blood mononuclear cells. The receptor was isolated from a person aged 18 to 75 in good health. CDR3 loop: CSARSSTNEQFF. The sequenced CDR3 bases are TGCAGTGCTAGGTCTAGCACTAATGAG.